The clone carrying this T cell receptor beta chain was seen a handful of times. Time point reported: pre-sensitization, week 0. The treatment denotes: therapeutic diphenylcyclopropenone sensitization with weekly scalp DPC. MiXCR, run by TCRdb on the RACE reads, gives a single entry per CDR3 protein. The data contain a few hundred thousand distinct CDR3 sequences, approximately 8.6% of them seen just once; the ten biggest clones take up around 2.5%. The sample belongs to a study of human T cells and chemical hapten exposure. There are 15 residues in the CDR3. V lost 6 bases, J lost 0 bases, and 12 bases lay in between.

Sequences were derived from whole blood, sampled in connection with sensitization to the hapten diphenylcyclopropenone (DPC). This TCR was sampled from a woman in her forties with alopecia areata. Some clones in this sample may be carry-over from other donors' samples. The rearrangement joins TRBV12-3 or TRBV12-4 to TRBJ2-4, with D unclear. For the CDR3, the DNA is TGTGCCAGCAGGTCCCAACTCCTAGCCAAAAACATTCAGTACTTC. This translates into CASRSQLLAKNIQYF.